This TCR beta chain was observed in a study of blood T cell repertoires in COVID-19 (dated by TCRdb to between 2020 and 2021). With respect to the entire study: Samples covering the acute and convalescent phases of COVID-19 were provided by collaborators in the United States, Italy and Spain. Subjects who had been exposed to COVID-19, were actively infected with it, or had recovered from it provided the deeply sampled blood TCRbeta repertoires that made up the dataset. Samples came from the ongoing ImmuneRACE study (first 160 participants) plus 1,254 subjects from 6 global collaborators. The repertoires were released in a freely available public database meant as a resource for research on the immune response to SARS-CoV-2. The sample metadata nearly always contained a de-identified subject ID, COVID-19 status, age in years and sex. Where available, HLA class I and class II types were taken from metadata supplied by the sample provider and were not determined by assay-based typing. The prospective study material was composed of cDNA or gDNA derived from T cells, B-cell-depleted T cells, or PBMCs. On the study overall, not on this receptor specifically: The amount of clinical and demographic metadata varied by source and participant and was provided uncurated.

Its CDR3 holds 13 amino acids, cysteine through phenylalanine. CDR3 DNA is the only sequence kept; it has 39 bases, read in frame from the first base. Via the germline V gene (reference sequence), CDR1 is LGHDT and CDR2 YNNKEL. Trimming leaves V shorter by 6 bases and J shorter by 5 bases, with the junction holding 7 bases beyond the gene matches. Whole blood was collected in K2EDTA tubes by collaborating institutions according to the institutions' own protocols. For TCRbeta analysis, collaborator samples were shipped as frozen whole blood, as isolated PBMCs, or as DNA extracted from either sample type. TCRbeta CDR3 regions were amplified from genomic DNA by means of the immunoSEQ Assay, a bias-controlled multiplex PCR. The published analysis was carried out like this. The number of nucleated cells in each sample was estimated by amplification of reference gene primers within the assay. To quantify the absolute abundance of each unique TCRbeta CDR3 rearrangement, sequence reads were collapsed and filtered. For each sample, productive Simpson clonality was calculated as the square root of Simpson's diversity index over productive rearrangements. TCRdb holds this immuneACCESS table with in-frame rearrangements only. Some clones are missing; in checked studies, unresolved V genes explain under half, and the rest has no known cause. That table is the source of V, J and clone size, and D and trimming were worked out from the DNA. In this sample the table shows 75,000 to 100,000 clones, 81% of which occur a single time. Clones ranked in the top ten supply over 8.5% of the sample.

In regard to this clone: No cognate antigen has been identified for it. Base qualities are not provided; no much larger clone lies one nucleotide away.

This chain joins TRBV3-1 (or the pseudogene TRBV3-2) to TRBJ2-7, with 7 junctional bases fitting TRBD1. Sequencing used peripheral blood. The source is a woman older than 75 with acute or convalescent COVID-19. Here is the DNA: TGTGCCAGCAGTATACAGGGGATCCACGAGCAGTACTTC. Its protein is CASSIQGIHEQYF.